The sample holds a few counts of the clone carrying this TCR beta chain. This entry belongs to a study of blood T cell repertoires in COVID-19. Study overall: Samples came from the United States, Italy and Spain, spanning acute and convalescent COVID-19.

The CDR3 loop spans 16 amino acids. The germline CDR1 and CDR2 sequences are SGHDN and FVKESK. J lost 5 bases, V lost 4 bases, and 10 bases had no gene match. Authors' data handling: Reference gene primer amplification gave estimated nucleated cell counts. TCRdb's copy holds only in-frame clones and misses some; the assay was immunoSEQ multiplex PCR. That table furnishes V, J and clone size, whereas the DNA furnished D and trimming. The sample records 300,000 to 450,000 clones, approximately 86% being singletons. The receptor was derived from a human donor in a cohort sampled during active COVID-19. Sequencing was performed on peripheral blood. The rearrangement uses TRBV14 and TRBJ2-1, with 8 bases fitting TRBD1. The CDR3 bases are TGTGCCAGCAGCCCACCAACCGGGACAGGTAACAATGAGCAGTTCTTC. Its translation: CASSPPTGTGNNEQFF.